This TCR beta chain was identified during a study of post-analysis software for immune sequencing data. Germline assignment: CDR1 DFQATT and CDR2 SNEGSKA (reference sequence). The J segment lost 2 bases and the V segment lost 6 bases, leaving 7 bases of the junction unmatched. This CDR3 is 14 amino acids long. TCR beta libraries were prepared from cDNA with unique molecular identifiers. When 1 to 10 million T cells were used, they gave around 500,000 cDNA molecules. Each CDR3 protein is one row after TCRdb ran MiXCR on the PCR reads. The sample has about 540,000 distinct CDR3 sequences, roughly 34% seen once. This clonotype was observed a single time. What it binds is unknown. Study findings and constraints: There was significantly lower normalized Chao1 diversity in multiple sclerosis patients than in controls. Several TRBV segments were more frequent in patients than controls; TRBV5-6, TRBV5-1 and TRBV20-1 belonged to this group.

Material for sequencing was blood. The chain is built from TRBV20-1 and TRBJ1-5, with 7 bases matching TRBD1. The clonotype comes from a girl under 18 with multiple sclerosis. This CDR3 is CSASDRVGNQPQHF. DNA of the CDR3: TGCAGTGCGAGCGACAGGGTAGGCAATCAGCCCCAGCATTTT.